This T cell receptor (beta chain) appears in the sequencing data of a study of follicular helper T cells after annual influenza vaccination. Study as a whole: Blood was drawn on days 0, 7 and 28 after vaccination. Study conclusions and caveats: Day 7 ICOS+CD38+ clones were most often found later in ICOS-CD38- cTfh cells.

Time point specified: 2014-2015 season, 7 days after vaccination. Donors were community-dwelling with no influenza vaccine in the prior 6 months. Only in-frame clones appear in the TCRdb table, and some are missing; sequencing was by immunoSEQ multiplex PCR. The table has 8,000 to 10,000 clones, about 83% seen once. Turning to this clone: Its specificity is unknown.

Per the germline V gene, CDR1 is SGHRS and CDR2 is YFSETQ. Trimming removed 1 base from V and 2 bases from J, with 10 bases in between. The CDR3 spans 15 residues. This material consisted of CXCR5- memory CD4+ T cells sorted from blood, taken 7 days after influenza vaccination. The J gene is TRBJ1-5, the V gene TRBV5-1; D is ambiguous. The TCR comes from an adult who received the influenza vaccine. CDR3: CASSLQGSGNQPQHF. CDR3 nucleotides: TGCGCCAGCAGCTTGCAAGGGTCGGGCAATCAGCCCCAGCATTTT.